This TCR beta chain was identified during a study of vaccination and CD4 T cells after COVID-19. Study as a whole: Cultures designated as controls were supplied with a CEFX pool, an HIV-1 Nef pool, or no peptide.

CDR1 and CDR2 (germline): DFQATT, SNEGSKA (reference sequence). This CDR3 spans 11 amino acids. The V and J ends lost 5 bases and 6 bases respectively, with 11 bases between them. Treatment: roughly ten-day PBMC culture with coronavirus spike peptide pools or control peptides (ViraFEST assay). A remark on this clonotype: Antigen specificity is unknown.

An Oncomine TCR Beta short-read assay was used to sequence the DNA from cultured CD4+ T cells. One entry per CDR3 protein, called by TCRdb with MiXCR from the PCR reads. Of approximately 7,000 distinct CDR3 sequences in the sample, 74% were seen once. V and J are TRBV20-1 and TRBJ2-7; D is perhaps TRBD2 (5 bases). Sequencing used CD4+ T cells from blood, cultured in vitro. This clonotype originated in a human donor who had recovered from COVID-19. CDR3 in DNA: TGCAGTGCTTCCCGGGGTCGCGAGCAGTACTTC. This sequence encodes CSASRGREQYF.